These 29 T cell receptor beta chains were sequenced from one sample in a study of T cells in tumors after PD-1 blockade. The assay was immunoSEQ multiplex PCR, and TCRdb's table has in-frame clones only and misses some. The repertoire includes around 60,000 clones, roughly 75% of them detected once, and 10% to 15% sits in the top ten. The sample was PBMCs, taken before anti-PD-1 treatment. The receptors shown here come from a human donor with basal cell carcinoma.

V and J are TRBV6-6 and TRBJ2-6, with no clear D. Germline CDR1 reads MNHNY; CDR2 reads SVGAGI (reference sequence). V was cut by 6 bases and J by 4 bases, with 13 bases left in between. The CDR3 length is 15 residues. Here the CDR3 DNA reads TGTGCCAGCAGCTTCCCCGGGTCCGGGGCCAACGTCCTGACTTTC. As protein: CASSFPGSGANVLTF.

Regarding this clone: Other DNA sequences in this specimen translate into the identical CDR3. The chain has TRBV9 and TRBJ1-1; TRBD1 aligns across 8 bases. J lost 1 base, V lost 4 bases, and 6 bases had no gene match. The CDR3 is made up of 15 amino acids. Germline V gene sequence: CDR1 SGDLS, CDR2 YYNGEE. The CDR3 DNA reads as TGTGCCAGCAGCCTCGACAGGGGTTCGAACACTGAAGCTTTCTTT. Translation: CASSLDRGSNTEAFF.

The chain combines TRBV14 with TRBJ2-7, with D unresolved. V was cut by 1 base and J by 8 bases, with 9 bases left in between. CDR1 is SGHDN and CDR2 is FVKESK in the germline V gene. CDR3 length: 12 amino acids. The CDR3 DNA reads TGTGCCAGCAGCCAAGTATCCCAGAAGCAGTACTTC. Amino acid sequence: CASSQVSQKQYF.

In its sample, this clone was seen once. The chain employs TRBV6-1 and TRBJ1-5; D gene unclear. Trimming shortened V by 1 base and J by 0 bases, and 10 bases separated the two germline ends. Germline V gene lookup returns CDR1 MNHNS and CDR2 SASEGT. The CDR3 totals 16 residues. For the CDR3, the DNA is TGTGCCAGCAGTGAAGGTACCGGGTATAGCAATCAGCCCCAGCATTTT. Protein: CASSEGTGYSNQPQHF.

The CDR3 is CASSAVPQGGYGYTF. For the CDR3, the DNA is TGCGCCAGCAGCGCCGTCCCCCAGGGCGGCTATGGCTACACCTTC. This chain uses TRBV5-1 with TRBJ1-2, with TRBD1 as a possible D gene (5 bases). Germline CDR1 SGHRS, CDR2 YFSETQ. Trimming removed 4 bases from V and 4 bases from J, with 17 bases in between. The CDR3 is made up of 15 amino acids.

The rearrangement joins TRBV6-5 to TRBJ2-1; 12 bases line up with TRBD1. Germline assignment: CDR1 MNHEY and CDR2 SVGAGI. Germline trimming cut 4 bases from V and 8 bases from J; bases unmatched to any gene: 6. This CDR3 has 15 amino acids. CDR3 bases: TGTGCCAGCAGTTCGCAGGGACAGGGGGCATATGAGCAGTTCTTC. This encodes CASSSQGQGAYEQFF.

This chain uses TRBV7-8 with TRBJ2-2; no firm D call. This CDR3 has 15 amino acids. Germline CDR1 SGHVS, CDR2 FQNEAQ. V was cut by 2 bases and J by 1 base, with 8 bases left in between. CDR3 DNA sequence: TGTGCCAGCAGCTTACCTCGCTTGAACACCGGGGAGCTGTTTTTT. Its protein is CASSLPRLNTGELFF. Variable domain in full (rest from reference TRBV7-8 and TRBJ2-2): GAGVSQSPRYKVAKRGQDVALRCDPISGHVSLFWYQQALGQGPEFLTYFQNEAQLDKSGLPSDRFFAERPEGSVSTLKIQRTQQEDSAVYLCASSLPRLNTGELFFGEGSRLTVL.

The chain couples TRBV5-1 to TRBJ1-5; D is possibly TRBD1 (6 bases). Germline CDR1 reads SGHRS; CDR2 reads YFSETQ. Trimming removed 0 bases at V and 4 bases at J, with 14 bases between. The CDR3 has 16 amino acids. As DNA, the CDR3 is TGCGCCAGCAGCTTGGGTTCCGGGGGGACAAATCAGCCCCAGCATTTT. Encoded protein: CASSLGSGGTNQPQHF.

This clone appeared a few times. V usage is TRBV19 and J usage is TRBJ1-2; possibly TRBD1 for D (6 bases). V was cut by 7 bases and J by 4 bases, with 13 bases left in between. Per germline, CDR1 LNHDA and CDR2 SQIVND (reference sequence). CDR3 length: 13 residues. CDR3 in DNA: TGTGCCAGTACCCTAGGGGGTGGCTATGGCTACACCTTC. It specifies CASTLGGGYGYTF.

J is TRBJ1-2 and V is TRBV12-3 or TRBV12-4; D uncertain. Trimming shortened V by 4 bases and J by 3 bases, and 3 bases separated the two germline ends. This CDR3 comprises 11 residues. In DNA form, the CDR3 reads TGTGCCAGCAGTTCGGACTATGGCTACACCTTC. Translating gives CASSSDYGYTF.

The rearrangement links TRBV7-9 to TRBJ2-3; TRBD2 matches 12 bases. The CDR3 contains 19 residues. Germline V gene lookup returns CDR1 SEHNR and CDR2 FQNEAQ (reference sequence). V shed 3 bases and J 3 bases; nucleotides not matched to a gene: 13. CDR3 sequence: CASSLSRLAGGPRTDTQYF. CDR3 DNA sequence: TGTGCCAGCAGCTTGAGTCGGCTAGCGGGGGGGCCGCGGACAGATACGCAGTATTTT.

This clone was detected a few times. The chain couples TRBV6-2 or TRBV6-3 to TRBJ2-2, with TRBD2 matching 8 bases. This CDR3 contains 17 residues. Trimming removed 2 bases from V and 5 bases from J; junction bases left unmatched: 10. Germline V gene data show CDR1 as MNHEY and CDR2 as SVGEGT. CDR3: CASSYPGTRRLTGELFF. The CDR3 DNA sequence: TGTGCCAGCAGTTACCCAGGGACTAGACGACTGACCGGGGAGCTGTTTTTT.

The chain links TRBV6-2 or TRBV6-3 to TRBJ1-2; 8 bases line up with TRBD1. The V gene's germline CDR1 is MNHEY and CDR2 SVGEGT. The junction had 5 bases not matched to a gene; V was cut back by 4 bases and J by 7 bases. The CDR3 totals 13 residues. CDR3 coding DNA: TGTGCCAGCAGTTCCAGGACAGGGAGTGGCTACACCTTC. This gives the protein CASSSRTGSGYTF.

V usage is TRBV27 and J usage is TRBJ1-6, with D perhaps TRBD1 (5 bases). The CDR3 covers 16 residues. V dropped 0 bases and J dropped 6 bases, with 12 bases sitting between them. The V gene's germline CDR1 is MNHEY and CDR2 SMNVEV (reference sequence). CDR3 residues: CASSLSAGVGNSPLHF. CDR3 in DNA: TGTGCCAGCAGTTTATCGGCGGGGGTAGGTAATTCACCCCTCCACTTT.

The chain uses TRBV13 and TRBJ1-1; D ambiguous. Looked up from germline, CDR1 is PRHDT and CDR2 is FYEKMQ (reference sequence). The CDR3 sequence is 12 residues long. V was pared by 5 bases and J by 2 bases, with 6 bases between. The chain's CDR3 is CASSPTNTEAFF. The CDR3 DNA sequence: TGTGCCAGCAGCCCAACTAACACTGAAGCTTTCTTT.

The chain joins TRBV6-5 to TRBJ2-1, with D possibly being TRBD1 (6 bases). The CDR3 is 15 amino acids. V lost 2 bases and J lost 2, with 10 bases in between. Per germline, CDR1 MNHEY and CDR2 SVGAGI. DNA of the CDR3: TGTGCCAGCAGTTACGGGCAGGGGACCTACAATGAGCAGTTCTTC. Protein: CASSYGQGTYNEQFF.

The rearrangement joins TRBV6-6 to TRBJ2-2, with no clear D. V gave up 5 bases and J gave up 0 bases, with 16 bases separating them. This CDR3 spans 17 amino acids. Germline V gene lookup returns CDR1 MNHNY and CDR2 SVGAGI (reference sequence). The CDR3 bases are TGTGCCAGCAGTCCATTACCAGTCTCGGCGAACACCGGGGAGCTGTTTTTT. It specifies CASSPLPVSANTGELFF.

The chain uses TRBV15 and TRBJ2-4, with 11 bases identical to TRBD2. Germline V lookup: CDR1 LNHNV, CDR2 YYDKDF (reference sequence). The CDR3 contains 15 residues. V gave up 0 bases and J gave up 8 bases; unmatched junction bases: 3. The CDR3 DNA reads as TGTGCCACCAGCAGAGAACTAGCGGGGGTTCACATTCAGTACTTC. Protein: CATSRELAGVHIQYF. The complete variable domain, with remaining parts taken from reference TRBV15 and TRBJ2-4, reads DAMVIQNPRYQVTQFGKPVTLSCSQTLNHNVMYWYQQKSSQAPKLLFHYYDKDFNNEADTPDNFQSRRPNTSFCFLDIRSPGLGDTAMYLCATSRELAGVHIQYFGAGTRLSVL.

J is TRBJ1-2 and V is TRBV30, with 7 bases fitting TRBD1. The CDR3 is made up of 12 amino acids. With 4 bases clipped from V and 8 bases from J, the junction kept 7 bases outside the gene matches. Germline CDR1 reads GTSNPN; CDR2 reads SVGIG (reference sequence). The CDR3 DNA reads as TGTGCCTGGACAAGGGACAGCGGAGGCTACACCTTC. This encodes CAWTRDSGGYTF. The full variable domain, in which reference TRBV30 and TRBJ1-2 provide the parts outside the CDR3, is SQTIHQWPATLVQPVGSPLSLECTVEGTSNPNLYWYRQAAGRGLQLLFYSVGIGQISSEVPQNLSASRPQDRQFILSSKKLLLSDSGFYLCAWTRDSGGYTFGSGTRLTVV.

The count of this clone is one. The rearrangement links TRBV6-2 or TRBV6-3 to TRBJ2-1; D perhaps matches TRBD1 (6 bases). The CDR3 is made up of 16 amino acids. Germline V gives CDR1 MNHEY, CDR2 SVGEGT. Trimming stripped 6 bases from V and 4 bases from J, with 19 bases between. The CDR3 DNA is TGTGCCAGCAGCCCTGGACAGCGACTTACTTACAATGAGCAGTTCTTC. It specifies CASSPGQRLTYNEQFF.

This chain joins TRBV19 and TRBJ1-1, with D possibly TRBD1 on 6 matching bases. The CDR3 spans 14 residues. Germline-derived CDR1 and CDR2 are LNHDA and SQIVND (reference sequence). Trimming removed 4 bases from V and 1 base from J, with 10 bases in between. CDR3 protein: CASSTLGANTEAFF. CDR3 bases: TGTGCCAGTAGTACCTTGGGGGCGAACACTGAAGCTTTCTTT.

This clone was picked up one time. V usage is TRBV3-1 (or the pseudogene TRBV3-2) and J usage is TRBJ2-7; TRBD1 agrees at 7 bases. The CDR3 spans 16 residues. Germline loops: CDR1 LGHDT, CDR2 YNNKEL (reference sequence). After removal of 4 bases from V and 3 bases from J, the junction contained 12 bases not matched to a gene. CDR3 sequence reads: CASSPQSWTGNYEQYF. DNA of the CDR3: TGTGCCAGCAGCCCACAATCATGGACAGGAAACTACGAGCAGTACTTC.

Concerning this clone: Other nucleotide sequences in the sample specify the same CDR3. The CDR3 DNA reads TGTGCCAGCAGCCAGGGGAGGAAGGGGGCAACCTACGAGCAGTACTTC. It encodes CASSQGRKGATYEQYF. V gene TRBV3-1 (or the pseudogene TRBV3-2) combines with J gene TRBJ2-7; D is possibly TRBD1 (7 bases). With 3 bases removed from V and 2 bases from J, the gap between germline ends came to 17 bases. The CDR3 sequence is 16 residues long. CDR1 and CDR2 from the germline V gene are LGHDT and YNNKEL (reference sequence).

The sample holds one count of this clone. This chain links TRBV20-1 with TRBJ2-7; D gene uncertain. V gave up 6 bases and J gave up 6 bases, with 12 bases separating them. The germline V gene has CDR1 DFQATT and CDR2 SNEGSKA (reference sequence). CDR3 length: 11 amino acids. The CDR3: CSALGLSEQYF. CDR3 DNA sequence: TGCAGTGCCCTCGGGCTTTCCGAGCAGTACTTC.

The chain joins TRBV7-3 to TRBJ2-1; D unresolved. From germline, CDR1 is SGHTA and CDR2 FQGTGA. Between the trimmed V and J ends, which lost 0 bases and 9 bases, there was a span of 9 bases. The CDR3 loop spans 13 amino acids. The CDR3 loop reads CASSLTGLSEQFF. The CDR3 coding sequence is TGTGCCAGCAGCTTAACAGGGTTGAGTGAGCAGTTCTTC.

Only one count was recorded for this clone. This rearrangement joins TRBV27 to TRBJ1-3; D is perhaps TRBD1 (6 bases). Germline V gene data show CDR1 as MNHEY and CDR2 as SMNVEV (reference sequence). The CDR3 runs 16 residues. V was trimmed by 0 bases and J by 2 bases, leaving 11 bases between them. The CDR3 DNA is TGTGCCAGCAGTTTATCGAATCCAGGGGCTGGAAACACCATATATTTT. Residues: CASSLSNPGAGNTIYF.

This chain links TRBV12-3 or TRBV12-4 with TRBJ1-5, with 7 bases fitting TRBD1. The J segment lost 7 bases and the V segment lost 7 bases, leaving 7 bases of the junction unmatched. The CDR3 totals 13 residues. CDR3 in DNA: TGTGCCAGCAACGCAGGGGGGAAGCAGCCCCAGCATTTT. As protein: CASNAGGKQPQHF.

To note about this clone: The junction differs from germline at one of its ends, possibly a read error. This chain uses TRBV7-7 with TRBJ2-4; tentative D call: TRBD2 (7 bases). This CDR3 is 17 amino acids long. The germline V gene encodes CDR1 SSHAT and CDR2 FNYEAQ (reference sequence). The CDR3 reads CASSSVGGGLSGNIQYF. The CDR3 region has the DNA TGTGCTAGCAGCTCGGTTGGGGGGGGCCTCTCTGGAAACATTCAGTACTTC. Together with reference TRBV7-7 and TRBJ2-4, the CDR3 gives the full variable domain: GAGVSQSPRYKVTKRGQDVTLRCDPISSHATLYWYQQALGQGPEFLTYFNYEAQPDKSGLPSDRFSAERPEGSISTLTIQRTEQRDSAMYRCASSSVGGGLSGNIQYFGAGTRLSVL.

CDR3 nucleotides: TGTGCCAGCAGCTTATCGGACAGGGGTAACTATGGCTACACCTTC. Protein sequence: CASSLSDRGNYGYTF. This chain joins TRBV13 and TRBJ1-2; 9 bases are a match to TRBD1. V was pared by 2 bases and J by 1 base, with 2 bases of the junction left unmatched. The CDR3 runs to 15 residues. Germline lookup yields CDR1 PRHDT and CDR2 FYEKMQ (reference sequence).